Presented here are 21 T cell receptor beta chains from one specimen sequenced in a study of blood T cell repertoires in COVID-19 (dated by TCRdb to the early 2020s). Libraries were constructed by the immunoSEQ multiplex PCR assay. Here the immuneACCESS table is served through TCRdb, limited to in-frame sequences with V and J called. Missing clones are a known gap in these copies; in checked studies unresolved V genes cover under half, and the rest lacks a known reason. The sample contains some 300,000 clones, about nine tenths of them found a single time. Roughly 1.9% of the sample comes from the top ten. Sequencing input: peripheral blood. The origin of the receptors is a woman aged 30 to 39 with COVID-19, enrolled during active disease.

This clone showed up just once. This chain links TRBV2 with TRBJ1-1; D is undetermined. V shed 8 bases and J shed 1 base, with 5 bases lying between them. The length of the CDR3 is 11 residues. Germline CDR1 and CDR2: SNHLY and FYNNEI. The CDR3 protein is CASRRNTEAFF. The CDR3, as DNA: TGTGCCAGCCGGAGGAACACTGAAGCTTTCTTT.

The genes are TRBV4-3 and TRBJ2-7; 8 nucleotides align to TRBD2. Trimming at V came to 0 bases and at J to 3 bases, leaving 1 base not matched to a gene. This CDR3 comprises 14 residues. CDR1 is LGHNA and CDR2 is YSLEER in the germline V gene. As DNA, the CDR3 is TGCGCCAGCAGCCAAGATACTAGCGGCTACGAGCAGTACTTC. Translation: CASSQDTSGYEQYF.

The chain links TRBV11-3 to TRBJ2-5; D gene ambiguous. V lost 0 bases and J lost 5, with 10 bases in between. From germline, CDR1 is SGHNT and CDR2 YENEEA. The CDR3 length is 14 residues. This CDR3 reads CASSLDLEEETQYF. The DNA for the CDR3 is TGTGCCAGCAGCTTAGATTTAGAGGAGGAGACCCAGTACTTC.

This clone has a single count. This chain uses TRBV4-2 with TRBJ1-1; possible D gene TRBD1, 6 bases. The CDR3 spans 15 residues. Germline V CDR1 and CDR2: LGHNA, YNFKEQ. Trimming removed 4 bases from V and 6 bases from J, with 18 bases in between. The CDR3 DNA sequence: TGTGCCAGCAGCCCTGGGACACCCGCCAAAGCTGAAGCTTTCTTT. Translating gives CASSPGTPAKAEAFF.

V is TRBV13 and J is TRBJ2-1; 11 bases match TRBD2. Trimming removed 4 bases from V and 8 bases from J; junction bases left unmatched: 10. The germline CDR1 and CDR2 sequences are PRHDT and FYEKMQ (reference sequence). The CDR3 spans 16 residues. CDR3 residues: CASSSPSGTSGHEQFF. Here the CDR3 DNA reads TGTGCCAGCAGCTCCCCCTCCGGGACTAGCGGTCATGAGCAGTTCTTC.

This rearrangement joins TRBV28 to TRBJ2-1; TRBD1 agrees at 7 bases. This CDR3 comprises 14 residues. Looked up from germline, CDR1 is MDHEN and CDR2 is SYDVKM. With V trimmed by 5 bases and J by 12 bases, 13 bases remained unmatched. The CDR3 DNA reads TGTGCCAGCAGTCCCCGACAGGGTCCCATCGGGCAGTTCTTC. It translates to CASSPRQGPIGQFF.

A word on this clone: At the DNA level, this CDR3 is encoded by other sequences in the same sample as well. V is TRBV7-2 and J is TRBJ1-5; tentatively, D is TRBD1 (6 bases). V lost 2 bases and J lost 2, with 7 bases in between. CDR1 SGHTA and CDR2 FQGNSA come from the germline V gene. The CDR3 covers 14 residues. Here the CDR3 DNA reads TGTGCCAGCAGCTTAAGACAGGGCAATCAGCCCCAGCATTTT. Its translation is CASSLRQGNQPQHF.

V and J are TRBV7-9 and TRBJ2-7, with D possibly being TRBD1 (5 bases). V was cut by 6 bases and J by 2 bases, with 14 bases left in between. Germline CDR1 is SEHNR and CDR2 is FQNEAQ (reference sequence). The CDR3 spans 14 residues. As DNA, the CDR3 is TGTGCCAGCAGTTCTACCGACAGCACCTACGAGCAGTACTTC. Translated: CASSSTDSTYEQYF.

The V gene is TRBV7-8, the J gene TRBJ1-5, with 8 bases fitting TRBD1. This CDR3 comprises 15 residues. Germline V gene lookup returns CDR1 SGHVS and CDR2 FQNEAQ. J gave up 2 bases and V 4 bases, and 4 bases lay outside the gene matches. This CDR3 is CASSSDRAGNQPQHF. The DNA of the CDR3 is TGTGCCAGCAGCTCGGACAGGGCTGGCAATCAGCCCCAGCATTTT.

The CDR3 bases are TGCGCCAGCAGCTTAGGACAGGGACACAATCAGCCCCAGCATTTT. Translated: CASSLGQGHNQPQHF. This sequence joins TRBV5-1 and TRBJ1-5; 8 bases agree with TRBD1. Germline V lookup: CDR1 SGHRS, CDR2 YFSETQ. The CDR3 sequence is 15 residues long. After removal of 2 bases from V and 3 bases from J, the junction contained 4 bases not matched to a gene.

The rearrangement uses TRBV19 and TRBJ1-5; D gene unclear. V was shortened by 7 bases and J by 3 bases, with 13 bases between the two germline ends. CDR1 and CDR2 (germline): LNHDA, SQIVND (reference sequence). The CDR3 consists of 14 residues. CDR3 bases: TGTGCCAGTACTCAGTTGATAACCAATCAGCCCCAGCATTTT. Residues: CASTQLITNQPQHF.

This rearrangement joins TRBV10-3 to TRBJ2-1, with a weak D call TRBD2 (5 bases). Germline V CDR1 and CDR2: ENHRY, SYGVKD. The CDR3 spans 15 residues. V lost 0 bases and J 0 bases, leaving 6 bases between the germline ends. The CDR3 is CAISESSDSYNEQFF. The CDR3 DNA sequence: TGTGCCATCAGTGAGTCTAGCGACTCCTACAATGAGCAGTTCTTC.

The chain is built from TRBV18 and TRBJ2-7; 9 bases fit TRBD1. The V gene's germline CDR1 is KGHSH and CDR2 LQKENI. The CDR3 is made up of 15 amino acids. The V and J ends lost 3 bases and 5 bases, in that order; junction bases with no gene match: 8. The CDR3: CASSPLGQGYDEQYF. CDR3 DNA: TGTGCCAGCTCACCCCTAGGACAGGGGTATGACGAGCAGTACTTC.

Comments on this clone: One junction end disagrees with the germline gene, perhaps due to a read error. V usage is TRBV5-4 and J usage is TRBJ1-2; 9 bases map to TRBD1. Looked up from germline, CDR1 is SGHNT and CDR2 is YYREEE (reference sequence). This CDR3 has 13 amino acids. The CDR3 spells CASSSDRGRGVQF. DNA of the CDR3: TGTGCCAGCAGCTCGGACAGGGGTAGAGGTGTCCAATTC.

The V gene is TRBV27, the J gene TRBJ1-1, with D unresolved. This CDR3 has 13 residues. The ends were cut back, 2 bases at V and 8 bases at J, with 12 bases in the middle. Germline values: CDR1 MNHEY, CDR2 SMNVEV (reference sequence). The CDR3 is CASSLLGGPEAFF. For the CDR3, the DNA is TGTGCCAGCAGTTTACTGGGAGGCCCCGAAGCTTTCTTT.

The chain links TRBV7-9 to TRBJ1-6, with D tentatively TRBD1 (6 bases). Germline loops: CDR1 SEHNR, CDR2 FQNEAQ (reference sequence). The CDR3 is 13 amino acids. Deletions cut 5 bases from V and 9 bases from J, with 11 bases between. The CDR3 DNA reads as TGTGCCAGCAGCCTCGGACAGTTTTCACCCCTCCACTTT. This codes for CASSLGQFSPLHF. The complete variable domain, with remaining parts taken from reference TRBV7-9 and TRBJ1-6, reads DTGVSQNPRHKITKRGQNVTFRCDPISEHNRLYWYRQTLGQGPEFLTYFQNEAQLEKSRLLSDRFSAERPKGSFSTLEIQRTEQGDSAMYLCASSLGQFSPLHFGNGTRLTVT.

The chain has TRBV11-3 and TRBJ2-7, with 8 nucleotides matching TRBD1. The CDR3 is 15 amino acids. Per the germline V gene, CDR1 is SGHNT and CDR2 is YENEEA. The V gene end was trimmed by 5 bases and the J gene end by 2 bases; junction bases not matched to a gene: 8. This chain's CDR3 is CASSPNMGQAYEQYF. CDR3 in DNA: TGTGCCAGCAGCCCAAATATGGGACAGGCCTACGAGCAGTACTTC.

V is TRBV3-1 (or the pseudogene TRBV3-2) and J is TRBJ1-1; 9 bases are shared with TRBD1. Germline V gene sequence: CDR1 LGHDT, CDR2 YNNKEL (reference sequence). With 4 bases clipped from V and 4 bases from J, the junction kept 7 bases outside the gene matches. There are 15 residues in the CDR3. The CDR3 is CASSRGQGISTEAFF. The CDR3 DNA follows: TGTGCCAGCAGCCGTGGACAGGGGATCAGCACTGAAGCTTTCTTT.

The chain combines TRBV2 with TRBJ1-2; D ambiguous. Germline lookup yields CDR1 SNHLY and CDR2 FYNNEI. The CDR3 is made up of 13 amino acids. Trimming removed 4 bases at V and 1 base at J, with 7 bases between. CDR3 loop: CASSVSSNYGYTF. The DNA for the CDR3 is TGTGCCAGCAGTGTTTCCAGTAACTATGGCTACACCTTC.

The rearrangement joins TRBV6-6 to TRBJ2-5; 7 nucleotides line up with TRBD1. The ends lost 5 bases at V and 2 bases at J; junction bases unmatched: 11. CDR1 and CDR2 from the germline V gene are MNHNY and SVGAGI (reference sequence). This CDR3 region has 16 residues. For the CDR3, the DNA is TGTGCCAGCAGTCCCCGGACAGGACCAAATCAAGAGACCCAGTACTTC. Its translation: CASSPRTGPNQETQYF.

The chain joins TRBV18 to TRBJ2-7; 8 bases line up with TRBD2. Per germline, CDR1 KGHSH and CDR2 LQKENI. Germline trimming cut 3 bases from V and 3 bases from J; bases unmatched to any gene: 1. The CDR3 contains 13 residues. CDR3 protein: CASSPSGGYEQYF. The CDR3 DNA reads TGTGCCAGCTCACCGAGCGGGGGCTACGAGCAGTACTTC.